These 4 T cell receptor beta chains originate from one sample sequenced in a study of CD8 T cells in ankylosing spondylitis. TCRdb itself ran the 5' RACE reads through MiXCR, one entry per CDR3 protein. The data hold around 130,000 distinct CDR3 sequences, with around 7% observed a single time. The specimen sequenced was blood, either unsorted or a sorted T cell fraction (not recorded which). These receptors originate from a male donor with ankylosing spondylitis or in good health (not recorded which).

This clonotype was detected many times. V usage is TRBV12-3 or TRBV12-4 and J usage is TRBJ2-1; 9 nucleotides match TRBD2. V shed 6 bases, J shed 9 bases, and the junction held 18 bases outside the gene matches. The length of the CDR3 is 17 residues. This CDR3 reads CASSLGVGSGSRTEQFF. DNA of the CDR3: TGTGCCAGCAGCCTAGGTGTGGGTAGCGGGAGTCGTACTGAGCAGTTCTTC.

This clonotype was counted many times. For the CDR3, the DNA is TGCGCCAGCAGGACCCTAGTGACAGGGGGCTTCGGGGAGCTGTTTTTT. Encoded protein: CASRTLVTGGFGELFF. The V gene is TRBV5-1, the J gene TRBJ2-2; 10 nucleotides match TRBD1. J lost 7 bases, V lost 5 bases, and 11 bases had no gene match. The germline CDR1 and CDR2 sequences are SGHRS and YFSETQ. The CDR3 spans 16 residues.

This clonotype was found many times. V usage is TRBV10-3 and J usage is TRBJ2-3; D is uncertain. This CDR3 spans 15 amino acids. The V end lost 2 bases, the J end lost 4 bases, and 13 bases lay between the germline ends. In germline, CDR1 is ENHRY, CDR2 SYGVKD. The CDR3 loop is CAISEVATPSDTQYF. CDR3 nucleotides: TGTGCCATCAGTGAGGTAGCTACCCCATCAGATACGCAGTATTTT.

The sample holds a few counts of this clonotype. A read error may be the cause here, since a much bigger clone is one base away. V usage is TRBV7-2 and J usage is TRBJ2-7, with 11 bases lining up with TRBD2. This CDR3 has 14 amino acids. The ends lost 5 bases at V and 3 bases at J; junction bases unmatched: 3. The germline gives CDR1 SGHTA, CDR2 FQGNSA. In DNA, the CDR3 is TGTGCCAGCAGCCAACTAGCGGGGGACTACGAGCAGTACTTC. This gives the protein CASSQLAGDYEQYF. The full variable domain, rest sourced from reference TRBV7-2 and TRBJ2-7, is GAGVSQSPSNKVTEKGKDVELRCDPISGHTALYWYRQSLGQGLEFLIYFQGNSAPDKSGLPSDRFSAERTGGSVSTLTIQRTQQEDSAVYLCASSQLAGDYEQYFGPGTRLTVT.